A selection of T cell receptor beta chains follows, all from one sample in a study of shared clonotypes between healthy human individuals. Clones were read by immunoSEQ multiplex PCR, and TCRdb kept only the in-frame ones, dropping some. The sample yields millions of clones, roughly 91% seen once. The sequenced sample was naive CD8+ T cells from PBMCs. Receptors were obtained from a man younger than 35 in good health. Some clones in this sample may be carry-over from other donors' samples. The CDR3 runs from the conserved cysteine through the conserved F or W. The order of the fields is clone size, V gene, D gene, J gene, CDR3 DNA, CDR3 protein. A D gene is named only where the DNA matches it firmly. Part of the rows lack a size; the others show once, few, many or a class for expanded clones.

>-|TRBV9|-|TRBJ2-3
TGTGCCAGCAGCGTAGTAATGGGGGGCATCGCAGATACGCAGTATTTT
CASSVVMGGIADTQYF
>-|TRBV19|-|TRBJ2-7
TGTGCCAGTAGTAGTGGGGCGGTGGGCCTCTACGAGCAGTACTTC
CASSSGAVGLYEQYF
>-|TRBV13|-|TRBJ2-1
TGTGCCAGCAGCTTAGTGGGGGGTAGCTCCTACAATGAGCAGTTCTTC
CASSLVGGSSYNEQFF
>-|TRBV5-6|-|TRBJ1-1
TGTGCCAGCAGCTTGGCCGGGACACCTCACACTGAAGCTTTCTTT
CASSLAGTPHTEAFF
>-|TRBV30|TRBD2|TRBJ2-1
TGTGCCTGGAGTCTCGACCACGGGACTAGCTTCTACAATGAGCAGTTCTTC
CAWSLDHGTSFYNEQFF
>-|TRBV7-9|TRBD2|TRBJ2-1
TGTGCCAGCAGCTTAGCGCCTGGGACTAGCGGGAGTGAGCAGTTCTTC
CASSLAPGTSGSEQFF
>-|TRBV25-1|TRBD2|TRBJ2-2
TGTGCCAGCAGTCGACTAGCGGGAGGCACCGGGGAGCTGTTTTTT
CASSRLAGGTGELFF
>-|TRBV7-9|TRBD2|TRBJ2-2
TGTGCCAGCAGCTCATCTAAACTAGCGGGAGGGCCCGACACCGGGGAGCTGTTTTTT
CASSSSKLAGGPDTGELFF
>few|TRBV7-9|-|TRBJ1-5
TGTGCCACCCAGGGAAGGGAACAGAATCAGCCCCAGCATTTT
CATQGREQNQPQHF
>-|TRBV6-1|-|TRBJ1-1
TGTGCCAGCAGTGAAGCGCCGGGAGTGAACACTGAAGCTTTCTTT
CASSEAPGVNTEAFF
>-|TRBV5-1|-|TRBJ2-1
TGCGCCAGCAGCTTGTATGTACTATCGAGGGACAATGAGCAGTTCTTC
CASSLYVLSRDNEQFF
>-|TRBV5-1|-|TRBJ2-6
TGCGCCAGCAGCTCCAAGGACAGTTCTCGGGCTGGGGCCAACGTCCTGACTTTC
CASSSKDSSRAGANVLTF
>-|TRBV27|TRBD1|TRBJ1-1
TGTGCCAGCAGTTATTCCGGGACAGGGGAAGAAGCTTTCTTT
CASSYSGTGEEAFF
>-|TRBV7-9|TRBD2|TRBJ2-7
TGTGCCAGCAGTCGGACTAGCGAGCACGAGCAGTACTTC
CASSRTSEHEQYF
>-|TRBV9|-|TRBJ1-2
TGTGCCAGCAGCGTAGGATCGGGCTATGGCTACACCTTC
CASSVGSGYGYTF
>-|TRBV10-3|-|TRBJ1-3
TGTGCCATCAGTGAGTTTGCAGGGGAGTCCGGAAACACCATATATTTT
CAISEFAGESGNTIYF
>-|TRBV6-5|-|TRBJ1-1
TGTGCCAGCAGTTACCGAGGAGAAGCTTTCTTT
CASSYRGEAFF
>-|TRBV7-6|TRBD2|TRBJ2-5
TGTGCCAGCAGCTTAGCGGGTAGCGGGAGCTTGGAGACCCAGTACTTC
CASSLAGSGSLETQYF
>-|TRBV15|TRBD1|TRBJ1-4
TGTGCCACCAGCGCCAGGGACAGGGCTGGGGAAAAACTGTTTTTT
CATSARDRAGEKLFF
>-|TRBV28|TRBD2|TRBJ2-1
TGTGCCAGCAGTTCGGGCAGACTAGCGGGAGGGACATACAATGAGCAGTTCTTC
CASSSGRLAGGTYNEQFF
>-|TRBV4-1|TRBD1|TRBJ1-5
TGCGCCAGCAGCCAGGGACAGGGGGTTAATCAGCCCCAGCATTTT
CASSQGQGVNQPQHF
>-|TRBV7-9|-|TRBJ2-7
TGTGCCAGCAGGCCCCCGGGACCAAACTACGAGCAGTACTTC
CASRPPGPNYEQYF
>-|TRBV5-6|-|TRBJ1-5
TGTGCCAGCAGCTTGGGGAGTCAGCCCCAGCATTTT
CASSLGSQPQHF
>-|TRBV27|-|TRBJ2-1
TGTGCCACCAATCTGTATGGTGAGCAGTTCTTC
CATNLYGEQFF
>-|TRBV9|-|TRBJ2-5
TGTGCCAGCAGCGACAACGGGGGGACCCAGTACTTC
CASSDNGGTQYF
>-|TRBV7-8|-|TRBJ1-2
TGTGCCAGCAGCCCGGCAGGGGCCTATGGCTACACCTTC
CASSPAGAYGYTF
>-|TRBV11-2|-|TRBJ1-1
TGTGCCAGCAGCTTGTTTGGGAACAACACTGAAGCTTTCTTT
CASSLFGNNTEAFF
>-|TRBV19|-|TRBJ2-1
TGTGCCAGTAGTATCCGACTCTCCTACAATGAGCAGTTCTTC
CASSIRLSYNEQFF
>-|TRBV6-1|-|TRBJ1-5
TGTGCCAGCAGTGAAATTGGAGGAAATCAGCCCCAGCATTTT
CASSEIGGNQPQHF
>-|TRBV28|-|TRBJ1-4
TGTGCCAGCAGTTTAGGTTTGGAACTGTTTTTT
CASSLGLELFF
>-|TRBV6-1|TRBD2|TRBJ2-7
TGTGCCAGCAGTGAGGGGACTATTTTCGAGCAGTACTTC
CASSEGTIFEQYF
>-|TRBV4-1|-|TRBJ1-2
TGCGCCAGCAGCCAAGGGACAGCTGGGTATGGCTACACCTTC
CASSQGTAGYGYTF
>-|TRBV9|TRBD1|TRBJ1-4
TGTGCCAGCAGCGGGGGGTCCAACAGGGGGCCCGGTAATGAAAAACTGTTTTTT
CASSGGSNRGPGNEKLFF
>-|TRBV27|TRBD1|TRBJ1-1
TGTGCCAGCAGTTTATTCGGGACAGTTGAAGCTTTCTTT
CASSLFGTVEAFF
>-|TRBV5-4|-|TRBJ2-7
TGTGCCAGCAGCTTGAGGCAGGCGGCCCACGAGCAGTACTTC
CASSLRQAAHEQYF
>-|TRBV28|TRBD1|TRBJ2-2
TGTGCCAGCAGTTTATACCTTCCGGGACAGGGGGCGAACACCGGGGAGCTGTTTTTT
CASSLYLPGQGANTGELFF
>once|TRBV4-1|TRBD2|TRBJ2-2
TGCGCCAGCAGCCACACACAGAGCGGGATTAACACCGGGGAGCTGTTTTTT
CASSHTQSGINTGELFF
>once|TRBV7-9|TRBD1|TRBJ2-2
TGTGCCAGCAGCCTTACAGGGGCCGCGAACACCGGGGAGCTGTTTTTT
CASSLTGAANTGELFF
>-|TRBV7-8|-|TRBJ1-5
TGTGCCAGCAGCTTGTACAGGGACGGCGTCAGAAGCAATCAGCCCCAGCATTTT
CASSLYRDGVRSNQPQHF
>-|TRBV9|-|TRBJ2-3
TGTGCCAGCAGCGTAGCTGGCCGGCCGCTGGCGGATACGCAGTATTTT
CASSVAGRPLADTQYF
>-|TRBV6-5|TRBD2|TRBJ2-7
TGTGCCAGCAGTTACGGCACTAGCGGGAGACCCCACGAGCAGTACTTC
CASSYGTSGRPHEQYF
>-|TRBV30|TRBD2|TRBJ2-7
TGTGCCTGGAGTAAGTCCCCCGGGACTAGTTATAACGAGCAGTACTTC
CAWSKSPGTSYNEQYF
>-|TRBV14|-|TRBJ1-1
TGTGCCAGCAGCCAATCCTGGGGGAACACTGAAGCTTTCTTT
CASSQSWGNTEAFF
>-|TRBV5-1|TRBD1|TRBJ2-2
TGCGCCAGCAGCGGGACAGGGAATCACACCGGGGAGCTGTTTTTT
CASSGTGNHTGELFF
>-|TRBV13|TRBD2|TRBJ2-7
TGTGCCAGCAGCCTCGGGGCGGGAGGGGGCTACGAGCAGTACTTC
CASSLGAGGGYEQYF
>-|TRBV7-8|TRBD2|TRBJ2-1
TGTGCCAGCAGCTCCCTAGCGGGAGTAAGTGAGCAGTTCTTC
CASSSLAGVSEQFF
>-|TRBV29-1|TRBD1|TRBJ2-7
TGCAGCGTTGGGCCGGACAGGGGGCCCGAGCAGTACTTC
CSVGPDRGPEQYF
>-|TRBV9|-|TRBJ1-1
TGTGCCAGCAGCGTAGGCCCGCTAGGAATCACTGAAGCTTTCTTT
CASSVGPLGITEAFF
>-|TRBV28|-|TRBJ2-7
TGTGCCAGCAGTTTCACGGAATACGAGCAGTACTTC
CASSFTEYEQYF
>once|TRBV6-1|TRBD1|TRBJ2-1
TGTGCCAGCAGTGAAAGACAGGGGGTTGTCTACAATGAGCAGTTCTTC
CASSERQGVVYNEQFF
>-|TRBV27|-|TRBJ2-7
TGTGCCAGCAGTTACGGGACATATTACGAGCAGTACTTC
CASSYGTYYEQYF
>-|TRBV4-1|-|TRBJ2-7
TGCGCCAACAGCCAAGAGGGTTCGGACAGCTCCTACGAGCAGTACTTC
CANSQEGSDSSYEQYF
>-|TRBV20-1|-|TRBJ1-1
TGCAGTCTGCACGGGGCTGAAGCTTTCTTT
CSLHGAEAFF
>-|TRBV13|-|TRBJ2-1
TGTGCCAGCAGCTTAGAATCCCCCCTAACAAGTGAGCAGTTCTTC
CASSLESPLTSEQFF
>-|TRBV9|-|TRBJ1-2
TGTGCCAGCAGCGCCCCAGATGGCTACACCTTC
CASSAPDGYTF
>-|TRBV5-4|-|TRBJ1-1
TGTGCCAGCAGCTTGCTCCCGAACACTGAAGCTTTCTTT
CASSLLPNTEAFF
>-|TRBV5-8|TRBD2|TRBJ2-2
TGTGCCAGCAGCTTTGCGGGAGTGTCCGGGGAGCTGTTTTTT
CASSFAGVSGELFF